This T cell receptor (beta chain) was identified during a study of molecular identifiers for immune sequencing clone quantification. TCRdb used MiXCR to reprocess the PCR reads, holding one entry per CDR3 protein. The data contain a few hundred thousand distinct CDR3 sequences, about 22% of them seen just once; the ten biggest clones take up 0.7% to 0.95%. This clonotype came up a few times. The CDR3 runs to 15 residues. The junction had 11 bases not matched to a gene; V was cut back by 6 bases and J by 5 bases. Germline CDR1 MNHEY, CDR2 SVGEGT. This receptor was identified in a human donor in good health. Some libraries in this study had Jurkat cell RNA spiked in. Sequencing was carried out using naive CD8+ T cells from blood, with Jurkat cell RNA spiked in. Subset of the sample: FACS-sorted CD8+CD4-CCR7+CD45RA+ naive T cells. J is TRBJ1-1 and V is TRBV6-2 or TRBV6-3, with 8 bases lining up with TRBD1. CDR3 region: CASSPNTGGRTEAFF. The CDR3 DNA reads TGTGCCAGCAGCCCAAACACAGGGGGTCGGACTGAAGCTTTCTTT.